The 4 T cell receptor beta chains below were found in one sample sequenced in a study of T cells in Graves' hyperthyroidism and ophthalmopathy. Researchers amplified the TCR beta CDR3 regions from RNA transcripts. The HTBI primer set drove a first-round RT-PCR of the TCR CDR3. TCRdb re-derived calls from the multiplex PCR reads in MiXCR, one entry per CDR3 protein. The sample consists of around 340,000 distinct CDR3 sequences, about 18% of them appearing once. The source material was blood. The receptors shown here come from a woman in her twenties or thirties with Graves' hyperthyroidism that later progressed to Graves' ophthalmopathy.

The CDR3 DNA sequence: TGTGCCAGCAGCCAGACTTTCGGGGGTGGCAGCTCCTACAATGAGCAGTTCTTC. Protein: CASSQTFGGGSSYNEQFF. The genes are TRBV14 and TRBJ2-1, with D possibly TRBD2 on 6 matching bases. The ends were cut back, 3 bases at V and 0 bases at J, with 18 bases in the middle. Germline loops: CDR1 SGHDN, CDR2 FVKESK. The CDR3 length is 18 residues.

This clonotype was seen many times. The CDR3 DNA is TGTGCCAGCAGTTTAAGGGACAGAAAAAAACCTACTCTAGCGGGCGATGCAGATTACGAGCAGTACTTC. Translated, it gives CASSLRDRKKPTLAGDADYEQYF. The chain couples TRBV28 to TRBJ2-7; weak D call: TRBD2 (8 bases). The CDR3 totals 23 residues. Germline-derived CDR1 and CDR2 are MDHEN and SYDVKM. V lost 2 bases and J lost 4, with 39 bases in between.

The gene calls are TRBV6-5 and TRBJ2-2; 7 bases line up with TRBD1. With V trimmed by 4 bases and J by 0 bases, 8 bases remained unmatched. This CDR3 has 17 residues. CDR1 is MNHEY, CDR2 SVGAGI, per germline. The CDR3 reads CASSFPQGSANTGELFF. For the CDR3, the DNA is TGTGCCAGCAGTTTCCCACAGGGGTCTGCGAACACCGGGGAGCTGTTTTTT.

The J gene is TRBJ2-1, the V gene TRBV30, with no clear D. The CDR3 totals 13 residues. The V end lost 4 bases, the J end lost 6 bases, and 13 bases lay between the germline ends. CDR1 is GTSNPN and CDR2 is SVGIG in the germline V gene (reference sequence). The CDR3 coding sequence is TGTGCCTGGACCCGGACCCTCAGCAATGAGCAGTTCTTC. This gives the protein CAWTRTLSNEQFF.